The clone carrying this T cell receptor beta chain has at least ten counts. This sample stems from a study of blood T cells in healthy people across ages. Study overall: Roughly one uniquely barcoded beta molecule per two T cells was captured.

V lost 4 bases and J lost 0, with 8 bases in between. Germline loops: CDR1 MDHEN, CDR2 SYDVKM. The CDR3 totals 14 residues. A second about 6 to 11 cycle PCR used barcoded and J-beta primers. One entry per CDR3 protein results from TCRdb running MiXCR on the 5' RACE reads. The sample lists 1.5 million to 2 million distinct CDR3 sequences, 28% occurring once. The sequence derives from a woman in her twenties or thirties in good health. Sequencing input: blood. The chain links TRBV28 to TRBJ2-3; D is ambiguous. The CDR3 spells CASSSRQSTDTQYF. The CDR3 nucleotides are TGTGCCAGCAGTTCCCGGCAGAGCACAGATACGCAGTATTTT.